Listed below are T cell receptor beta chains from one sample, sequenced in a study of shared clonotypes between healthy human individuals. The assay was immunoSEQ multiplex PCR, and TCRdb's table has in-frame clones only and misses some. In the table there are approximately 2,300,000 clones, 85% to 95% of which are singletons. Material for sequencing was naive CD4+ T cells from PBMCs. These receptors originate from a man aged 18-30 years in good health. Some clones in this sample may be carry-over from other donors' samples. The CDR3 runs from the conserved cysteine through the conserved F or W. A D gene is named only where the DNA matches it firmly. Where a row states a size, it is once, few, many or the class of an expanded clone; other rows omit it.

TRBV29-1	.	TRBJ2-1	.	CSVEPPSYNEQFF	TGCAGCGTTGAGCCCCCCTCCTACAATGAGCAGTTCTTC
TRBV18	.	TRBJ2-5	.	CASSPTRNQETQYF	TGTGCCAGCTCACCAACGCGGAACCAAGAGACCCAGTACTTC
TRBV2	once	TRBJ2-7	TRBD1	CASTKDRGEQYF	TGTGCCAGCACTAAGGACAGGGGCGAGCAGTACTTC
TRBV5-1	.	TRBJ2-7	TRBD2	CASSGKAGVSYEQYF	TGCGCCAGCAGCGGGAAAGCGGGAGTGTCCTACGAGCAGTACTTC
TRBV2	.	TRBJ1-4	.	CASSRLTNEKLFF	TGTGCCAGCAGTCGGCTAACTAATGAAAAACTGTTTTTT
TRBV5-1	.	TRBJ2-7	.	CASSFGGGAEYEQYF	TGCGCCAGCAGCTTCGGAGGGGGGGCTGAGTACGAGCAGTACTTC
TRBV10-1	once	TRBJ2-7	TRBD2	CASSAGTSGTYEQYF	TGCGCCAGCAGTGCTGGGACTAGCGGGACCTACGAGCAGTACTTC
TRBV28	.	TRBJ1-4	.	CASSLSGGRDEKLFF	TGTGCCAGCAGTTTATCGGGGGGGCGCGATGAAAAACTGTTTTTT
TRBV28	once	TRBJ1-4	.	CASSTGGSNEKLFF	TGTGCCAGCAGCACGGGAGGGAGTAATGAAAAACTGTTTTTT
TRBV7-9	.	TRBJ2-2	.	CASSFTPYQTGTGELFF	TGTGCCAGCAGCTTCACCCCTTACCAGACGGGCACCGGGGAGCTGTTTTTT
TRBV11-2	.	TRBJ1-1	.	CASSLSWLVGAFF	TGTGCCAGCAGCTTATCCTGGCTGGTTGGAGCTTTCTTT
TRBV19	.	TRBJ2-7	TRBD2	CASSRGLAGAAYEQYF	TGTGCCAGTAGTAGAGGTCTAGCGGGAGCCGCCTACGAGCAGTACTTC
TRBV10-3	.	TRBJ1-2	.	CAISESGGGYTF	TGTGCCATCAGTGAGTCTGGGGGTGGCTACACCTTC
TRBV28	.	TRBJ1-5	TRBD1	CASSPSGTGLNQPQHF	TGTGCCAGCAGTCCTTCCGGGACAGGCCTCAATCAGCCCCAGCATTTT
TRBV10-3	once	TRBJ1-3	TRBD1	CAISEHKGTGRNTIYF	TGTGCCATCAGTGAGCATAAAGGGACAGGGAGAAACACCATATATTTT
TRBV11-3	.	TRBJ2-3	.	CASSSRGGDTQYF	TGTGCCAGCAGCTCACGGGGCGGGGATACGCAGTATTTT
TRBV2	.	TRBJ2-2	TRBD2	CASRASGSQTGELFF	TGTGCCAGCAGGGCTAGCGGGAGTCAGACCGGGGAGCTGTTTTTT
TRBV25-1	.	TRBJ1-2	.	CASSEGQSYGYTF	TGTGCCAGCAGTGAAGGGCAGAGCTATGGCTACACCTTC
TRBV2	.	TRBJ1-2	.	CASTAGYTAYGYTF	TGTGCCAGCACCGCTGGATACACTGCCTATGGCTACACCTTC
TRBV9	.	TRBJ2-7	.	CASTAVGNSYEQYF	TGTGCCAGCACCGCCGTCGGAAACTCCTACGAGCAGTACTTC
TRBV6-1	.	TRBJ1-2	.	CASTEAGFGYTF	TGTGCCAGCACCGAGGCGGGGTTTGGCTACACCTTC
TRBV28	.	TRBJ2-3	TRBD2	CASSLAGGGDTQYF	TGTGCCAGCAGTTTAGCGGGAGGGGGAGATACGCAGTATTTT
TRBV11-2	.	TRBJ2-7	TRBD2	CASSRVQLAVTYEQYF	TGTGCCAGCAGCCGGGTCCAACTAGCGGTAACCTACGAGCAGTACTTC
TRBV2	.	TRBJ1-6	TRBD1	CASGAIEGAYSPLHF	TGTGCCAGCGGGGCAATAGAGGGGGCCTATTCACCCCTCCACTTT
TRBV5-6	.	TRBJ2-5	.	CASSLVGEWETQYF	TGTGCCAGCAGCTTGGTTGGGGAGTGGGAGACCCAGTACTTC
TRBV11-2	.	TRBJ2-7	.	CASSLSVATGYYEQYF	TGTGCCAGCAGCTTAAGTGTCGCTACCGGATACTACGAGCAGTACTTC
TRBV15	.	TRBJ2-7	.	CAASRDWGISYEQYF	TGTGCCGCCAGCAGAGATTGGGGGATCTCCTACGAGCAGTACTTC
TRBV6-5	.	TRBJ2-2	TRBD1	CASSLQGLNTGELFF	TGTGCCAGCAGCTTACAGGGGCTAAACACCGGGGAGCTGTTTTTT
TRBV28	.	TRBJ2-7	TRBD2	CATEVAGGSSGEQYF	TGTGCCACGGAGGTAGCGGGAGGCTCATCGGGGGAGCAGTACTTC
TRBV7-6	.	TRBJ2-1	.	CASSHRRGRRTDEQFF	TGTGCCAGCAGCCACAGGCGGGGGCGCAGGACCGATGAGCAGTTCTTC
TRBV28	once	TRBJ1-5	.	CASRGRWRSNQPQHF	TGTGCCAGCAGGGGAAGGTGGAGGAGCAATCAGCCCCAGCATTTT